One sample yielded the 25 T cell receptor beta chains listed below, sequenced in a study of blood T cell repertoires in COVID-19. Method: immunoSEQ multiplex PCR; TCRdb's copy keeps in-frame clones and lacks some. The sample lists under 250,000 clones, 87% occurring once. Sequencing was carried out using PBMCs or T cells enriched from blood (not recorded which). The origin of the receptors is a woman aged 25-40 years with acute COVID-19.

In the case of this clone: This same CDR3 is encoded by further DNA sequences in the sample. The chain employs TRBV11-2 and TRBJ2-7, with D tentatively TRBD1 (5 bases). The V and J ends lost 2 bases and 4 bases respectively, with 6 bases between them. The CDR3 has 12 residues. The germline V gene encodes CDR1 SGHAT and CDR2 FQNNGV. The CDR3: CASSLSGYEQYF. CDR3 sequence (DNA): TGTGCCAGCAGCTTATCAGGGTACGAGCAGTACTTC.

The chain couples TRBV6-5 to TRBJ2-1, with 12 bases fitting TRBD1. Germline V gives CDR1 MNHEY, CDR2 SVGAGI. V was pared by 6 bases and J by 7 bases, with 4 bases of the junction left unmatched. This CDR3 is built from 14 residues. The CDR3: CASSPGQGANEQFF. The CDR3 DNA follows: TGTGCCAGCAGCCCGGGACAGGGGGCAAATGAGCAGTTCTTC.

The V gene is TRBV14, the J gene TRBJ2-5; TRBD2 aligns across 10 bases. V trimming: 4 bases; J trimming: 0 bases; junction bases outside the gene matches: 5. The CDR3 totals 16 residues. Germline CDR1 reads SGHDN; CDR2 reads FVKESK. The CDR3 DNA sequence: TGTGCCAGCAGCCCTTTAGCGGGGGGCTACCAAGAGACCCAGTACTTC. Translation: CASSPLAGGYQETQYF.

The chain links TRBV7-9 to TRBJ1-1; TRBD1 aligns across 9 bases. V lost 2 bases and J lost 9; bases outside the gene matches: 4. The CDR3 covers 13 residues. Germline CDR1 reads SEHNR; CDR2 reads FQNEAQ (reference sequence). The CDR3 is CASSLKGTGKAFF. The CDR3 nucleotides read TGTGCCAGCAGCTTAAAAGGGACAGGGAAAGCTTTCTTT. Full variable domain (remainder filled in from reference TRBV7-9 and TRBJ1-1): DTGVSQNPRHKITKRGQNVTFRCDPISEHNRLYWYRQTLGQGPEFLTYFQNEAQLEKSRLLSDRFSAERPKGSFSTLEIQRTEQGDSAMYLCASSLKGTGKAFFGQGTRLTVV.

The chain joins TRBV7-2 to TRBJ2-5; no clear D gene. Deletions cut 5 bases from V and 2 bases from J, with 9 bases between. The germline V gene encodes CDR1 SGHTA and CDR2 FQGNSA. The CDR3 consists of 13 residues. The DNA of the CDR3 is TGTGCCAGCAGCCCCATGTCACAAGAGACCCAGTACTTC. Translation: CASSPMSQETQYF. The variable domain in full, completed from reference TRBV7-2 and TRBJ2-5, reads GAGVSQSPSNKVTEKGKDVELRCDPISGHTALYWYRQSLGQGLEFLIYFQGNSAPDKSGLPSDRFSAERTGGSVSTLTIQRTQQEDSAVYLCASSPMSQETQYFGPGTRLLVL.

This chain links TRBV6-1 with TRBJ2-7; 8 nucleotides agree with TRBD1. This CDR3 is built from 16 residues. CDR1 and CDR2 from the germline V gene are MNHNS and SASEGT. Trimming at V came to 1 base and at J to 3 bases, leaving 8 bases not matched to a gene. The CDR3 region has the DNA TGTGCCAGCAGTGAAGAAACGACAGGGGCCCACTACGAGCAGTACTTC. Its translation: CASSEETTGAHYEQYF.

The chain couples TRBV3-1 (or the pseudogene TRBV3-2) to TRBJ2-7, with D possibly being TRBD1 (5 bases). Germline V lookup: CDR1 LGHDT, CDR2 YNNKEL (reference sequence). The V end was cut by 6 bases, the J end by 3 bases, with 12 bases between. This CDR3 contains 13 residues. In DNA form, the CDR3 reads TGTGCCAGCAGTTCCGGACAAAACTACGAGCAGTACTTC. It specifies CASSSGQNYEQYF.

CDR3: CASSGGQYYGYTF. DNA of the CDR3: TGTGCCAGCAGTGGGGGACAGTACTATGGCTACACCTTC. The chain has TRBV2 and TRBJ1-2, with TRBD1 identical over 7 bases. CDR3 length: 13 amino acids. The V and J ends lost 4 bases and 3 bases, in that order; junction bases with no gene match: 2. CDR1 is SNHLY and CDR2 is FYNNEI in the germline V gene.

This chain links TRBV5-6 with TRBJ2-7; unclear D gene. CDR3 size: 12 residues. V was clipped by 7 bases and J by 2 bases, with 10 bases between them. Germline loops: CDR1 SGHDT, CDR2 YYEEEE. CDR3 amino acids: CASHGQAYEQYF. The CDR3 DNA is TGTGCCAGCCATGGTCAGGCCTACGAGCAGTACTTC.

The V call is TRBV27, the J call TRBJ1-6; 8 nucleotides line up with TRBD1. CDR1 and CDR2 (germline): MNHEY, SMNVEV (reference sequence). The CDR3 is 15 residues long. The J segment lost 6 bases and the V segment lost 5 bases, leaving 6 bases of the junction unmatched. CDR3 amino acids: CASSRVGQVNSPLHF. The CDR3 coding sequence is TGTGCCAGCAGTCGGGTGGGACAGGTTAATTCACCCCTCCACTTT.

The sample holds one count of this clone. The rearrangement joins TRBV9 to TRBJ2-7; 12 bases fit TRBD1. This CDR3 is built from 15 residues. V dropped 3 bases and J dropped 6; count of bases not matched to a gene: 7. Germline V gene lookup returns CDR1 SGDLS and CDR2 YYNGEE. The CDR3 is CASSASGTGGAEQYF. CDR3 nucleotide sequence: TGTGCCAGCAGCGCCTCCGGGACAGGGGGCGCCGAGCAGTACTTC.

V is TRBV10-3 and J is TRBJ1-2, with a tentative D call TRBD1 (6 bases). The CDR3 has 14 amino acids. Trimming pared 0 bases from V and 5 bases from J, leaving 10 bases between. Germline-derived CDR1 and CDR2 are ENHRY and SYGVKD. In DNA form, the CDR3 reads TGTGCCATCAGTGAGTCACAGGGAGAATATGGCTACACCTTC. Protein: CAISESQGEYGYTF.

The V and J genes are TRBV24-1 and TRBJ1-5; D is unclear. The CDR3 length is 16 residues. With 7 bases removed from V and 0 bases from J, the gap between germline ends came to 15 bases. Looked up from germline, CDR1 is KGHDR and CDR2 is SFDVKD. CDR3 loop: CATSPRGGSSNQPQHF. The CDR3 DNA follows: TGTGCCACCAGCCCCCGAGGAGGAAGTAGCAATCAGCCCCAGCATTTT.

CDR3 in DNA: TGCGCCAGCAGCCACGACAGGGGCACAGATACGCAGTATTTT. Its translation is CASSHDRGTDTQYF. The rearrangement joins TRBV5-1 to TRBJ2-3; 7 nucleotides align to TRBD1. CDR1 and CDR2 from the germline V gene are SGHRS and YFSETQ. This CDR3 region has 14 residues. The junction had 3 bases not matched to a gene; V was cut back by 4 bases and J by 1 base.

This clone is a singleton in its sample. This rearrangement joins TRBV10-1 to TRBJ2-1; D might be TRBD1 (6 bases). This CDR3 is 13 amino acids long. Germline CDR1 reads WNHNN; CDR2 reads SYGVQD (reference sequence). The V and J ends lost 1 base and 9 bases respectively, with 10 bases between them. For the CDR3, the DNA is TGCGCCAGCAGTGAGTGGGGACAACGTGAGCAGTTCTTC. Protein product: CASSEWGQREQFF.

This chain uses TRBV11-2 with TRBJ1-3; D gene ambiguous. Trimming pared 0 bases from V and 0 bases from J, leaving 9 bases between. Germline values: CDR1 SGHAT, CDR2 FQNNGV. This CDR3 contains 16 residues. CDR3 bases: TGTGCCAGCAGCTTAGATCGGAGCAGCTCTGGAAACACCATATATTTT. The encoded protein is CASSLDRSSSGNTIYF.

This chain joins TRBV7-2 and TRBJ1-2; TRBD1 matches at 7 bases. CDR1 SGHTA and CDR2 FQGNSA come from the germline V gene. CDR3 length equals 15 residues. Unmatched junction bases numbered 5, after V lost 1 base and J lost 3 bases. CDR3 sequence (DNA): TGTGCCAGCAGCTTAGTGGCAGGGGGATACTATGGCTACACCTTC. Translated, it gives CASSLVAGGYYGYTF.

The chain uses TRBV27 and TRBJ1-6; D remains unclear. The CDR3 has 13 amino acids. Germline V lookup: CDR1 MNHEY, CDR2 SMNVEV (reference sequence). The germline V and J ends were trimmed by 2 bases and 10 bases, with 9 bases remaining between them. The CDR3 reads CASSLPPVSPLHF. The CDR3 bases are TGTGCCAGCAGTTTACCCCCCGTCTCACCCCTCCACTTT.

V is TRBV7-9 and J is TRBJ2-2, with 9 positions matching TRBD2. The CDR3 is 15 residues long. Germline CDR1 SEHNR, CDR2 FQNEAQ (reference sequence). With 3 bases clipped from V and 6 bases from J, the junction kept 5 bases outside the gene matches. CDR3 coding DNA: TGTGCCAGCAGCTTTTTCTTAGCGGGGGCCGGGGAGCTGTTTTTT. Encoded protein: CASSFFLAGAGELFF.

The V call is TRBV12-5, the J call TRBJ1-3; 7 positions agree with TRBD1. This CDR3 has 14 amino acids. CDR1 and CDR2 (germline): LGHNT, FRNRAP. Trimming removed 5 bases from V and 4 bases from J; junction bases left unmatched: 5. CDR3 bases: TGTGCTAGTGGTCACCGGACAGGAGGAAACACCATATATTTT. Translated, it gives CASGHRTGGNTIYF.

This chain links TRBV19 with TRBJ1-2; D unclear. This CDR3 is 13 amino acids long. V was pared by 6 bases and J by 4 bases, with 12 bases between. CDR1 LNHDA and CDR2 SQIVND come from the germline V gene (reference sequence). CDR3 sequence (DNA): TGTGCCAGTAGCTCCCCGGCAGGCTATGGCTACACCTTC. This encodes CASSSPAGYGYTF.

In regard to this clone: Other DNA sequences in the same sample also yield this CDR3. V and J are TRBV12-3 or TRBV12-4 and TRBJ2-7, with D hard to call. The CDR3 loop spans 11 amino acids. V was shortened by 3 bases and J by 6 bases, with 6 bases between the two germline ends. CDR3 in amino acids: CASSLRGEQYF. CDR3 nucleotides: TGTGCCAGCAGTTTGCGAGGCGAGCAGTACTTC.

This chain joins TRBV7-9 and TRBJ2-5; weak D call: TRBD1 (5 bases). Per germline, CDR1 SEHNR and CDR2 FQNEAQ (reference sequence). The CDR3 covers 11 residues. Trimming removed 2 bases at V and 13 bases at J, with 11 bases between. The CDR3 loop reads CASSLRQSWYF. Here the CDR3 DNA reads TGTGCCAGCAGCTTAAGACAGTCGTGGTACTTC.

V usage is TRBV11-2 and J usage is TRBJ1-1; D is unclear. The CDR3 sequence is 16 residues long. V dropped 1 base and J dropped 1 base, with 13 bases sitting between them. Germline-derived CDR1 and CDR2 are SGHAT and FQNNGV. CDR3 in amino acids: CASSLVARYPNTEAFF. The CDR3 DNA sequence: TGTGCCAGCAGCTTAGTTGCGAGGTACCCGAACACTGAAGCTTTCTTT.

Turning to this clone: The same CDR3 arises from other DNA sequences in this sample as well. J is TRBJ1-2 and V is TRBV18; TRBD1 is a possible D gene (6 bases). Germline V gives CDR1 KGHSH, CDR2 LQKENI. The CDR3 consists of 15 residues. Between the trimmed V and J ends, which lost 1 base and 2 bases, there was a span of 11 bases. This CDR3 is CASSPLEDRNYGYTF. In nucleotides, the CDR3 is TGTGCCAGCTCACCACTAGAAGACAGGAACTATGGCTACACCTTC.